The text below deals with one T cell receptor beta chain. This clonotype was found a few times. The antigen this receptor binds is unknown. Base qualities are not provided; no much larger clone lies one nucleotide away. The receptor library was made with 5' RACE. Sequencing used an Illumina MiSeq. Starting from the raw public reads, TCRdb applied fastp trimming at Q25, assembled clones with MiXCR and retained in-frame beta chains. Under each unique CDR3 protein, matching rows form one entry showing the most common genes and DNA. For this sample the table gives 50,000 to 80,000 distinct CDR3 sequences, of which 15% to 20% were detected only once. 1.4% of the sample lies in the top ten. The data stem from a study of HIV-infected patients and healthy controls (dated by TCRdb to about 2014). Sample: CD4+ T cells from blood. This TCR came from a human donor in good health.

CDR3 reads: CAWSRGSGRTEAFF. The nucleotide sequence is TGTGCCTGGAGCCGGGGCTCGGGGCGCACTGAAGCTTTCTTT. This receptor chain uses TRBV30 and TRBJ1-1; perhaps TRBD1 is the D gene, with 5 bases matching. V loses 3 bases of germline sequence and J loses 4 bases, and the interval between the two ends is 15 bases. CDR1 GTSNPN and CDR2 SVGIG were looked up in the germline V gene (reference sequence). The CDR3 numbers 14 residues from cysteine through phenylalanine. The DNA shown is the 42-base CDR3, in frame from base 1. Here the CDR3 is joined to the reference TRBV30 and TRBJ1-1 genes, and the full variable domain is: SQTIHQWPATLVQPVGSPLSLECTVEGTSNPNLYWYRQAAGRGLQLLFYSVGIGQISSEVPQNLSASRPQDRQFILSSKKLLLSDSGFYLCAWSRGSGRTEAFFGQGTRLTVV.